The rows below give T cell receptor beta chains drawn from one sample of a study of glioma-infiltrating T cells after dendritic cell vaccination. Assay used: immunoSEQ multiplex PCR; TCRdb lists only in-frame clones, some missing. The table lists tens of thousands of clones, roughly 90% of them singletons. The material sequenced was blood, taken before dendritic cell vaccination. These receptors all come from a human donor with glioblastoma. Both conserved end residues are part of each CDR3. A D gene is named only where the DNA matches it firmly. Clone size is given for some rows only: seen once, a few or many times, or a class if the clone is expanded.

TRBV6-1,.,TRBJ2-7,TRBD1,TGTGCCAGCAGTGGTCTCGTGACAGGGGATGAGCAGTACTTC,CASSGLVTGDEQYF
TRBV5-8,.,TRBJ1-6,.,TGTGCCAGCAGCTTGAGAGGCTCCTATAATTCACCCCTCCACTTT,CASSLRGSYNSPLHF
TRBV7-2,.,TRBJ2-7,.,TGTGCCAGCAGCTTAGAGCTAGTCAGCCACGAGCAGTACTTC,CASSLELVSHEQYF
TRBV30,.,TRBJ1-2,TRBD1,TGTGCCTGGGGGGACAGCCGTCCAGTCTACACCTTC,CAWGDSRPVYTF
TRBV19,.,TRBJ1-4,TRBD1,TGTGCCAGTAGTACTTGGACAGGAGCAACTAATGAAAAACTGTTTTTT,CASSTWTGATNEKLFF
TRBV4-2,.,TRBJ2-7,TRBD1,TGTGCCAGCAGGGCAACAGGGGCCCCCTCCGGGGTTAGGTACGAGCAGTACTTC,CASRATGAPSGVRYEQYF
TRBV6-6,.,TRBJ2-7,.,TGTGCCAGCAGTTACGAAACTGGAAGCGTGAGGTACGAGCAGTACTTC,CASSYETGSVRYEQYF
TRBV30,.,TRBJ1-2,TRBD1,TGTGCCTGGAACAGGGGGCGGGACTATGGCTACACCTTC,CAWNRGRDYGYTF
TRBV6-1,.,TRBJ2-3,.,TGTGCCGCCGGAGAACCTAACAGGGCAGATACGCAGTATTTT,CAAGEPNRADTQYF
TRBV5-1,.,TRBJ2-1,.,TGCGCCAGCAGCACCACCCAGGGTTTAGGGCAGTTCTTC,CASSTTQGLGQFF
TRBV11-3,.,TRBJ2-1,TRBD2,TGTGCCAGCAGCTTAGATCTCCGATCGGGGGGGAATGAGCAGTTCTTC,CASSLDLRSGGNEQFF
TRBV11-3,once,TRBJ2-1,.,TGTGCCAGCAGCCCACTAATCAGCTCCTACAATGAGCAGTTCTTC,CASSPLISSYNEQFF
TRBV5-6,once,TRBJ2-1,.,TGTGCCAGCAGCTTGTACAGGGAGCAGTTCTTC,CASSLYREQFF
TRBV2,.,TRBJ2-3,.,TGTGCCAGTGCACAGGGTCACACAGATACGCAGTATTTT,CASAQGHTDTQYF
TRBV6-4,.,TRBJ1-1,.,TGTGCCAGCAGTGCGGGGGTTAACACTGAAGCTTTCTTT,CASSAGVNTEAFF
TRBV25-1,.,TRBJ2-5,.,TGTGCCAGCAGTGGTTCGGGAGAGACCCAGTACTTC,CASSGSGETQYF
TRBV11-2,.,TRBJ1-6,.,TGTGCCAGCAGCCAGACAGATTTGGATTCACCCCTCCACTTT,CASSQTDLDSPLHF
TRBV25-1,.,TRBJ1-2,TRBD1,TGTGCCAGCAGTGGACAGGGGTATCGCTACACCTTC,CASSGQGYRYTF
TRBV4-1,.,TRBJ1-3,TRBD1,TGCGCCAGCAGCCAAGGGGACAGCCCCTCTGGAAACACCATATATTTT,CASSQGDSPSGNTIYF
TRBV6-5,.,TRBJ2-7,TRBD2,TGTGCCAGCAGTTACGGGACTAGCGGGATTAACTACGAGCAGTACTTC,CASSYGTSGINYEQYF
TRBV30,.,TRBJ2-6,.,TGTGCCTGGAGTCCGCAAAGGGGGACAACCGGCGGGTCTGGGGCCAACGTCCTGACTTTC,CAWSPQRGTTGGSGANVLTF
TRBV5-1,.,TRBJ2-1,TRBD2,TGCGCCAGCAGTTGGCCTACTAGCGGGTCCTACAATGAGCAGTTCTTC,CASSWPTSGSYNEQFF
TRBV30,.,TRBJ1-6,TRBD1,TGTGCCTGCCGGGACAGAGTAAATTCACCCCTCCACTTT,CACRDRVNSPLHF
TRBV5-1,.,TRBJ1-1,.,TGCGCCAGCGGGGCTATGAACACTGAAGCTTTCTTT,CASGAMNTEAFF
TRBV27,.,TRBJ1-1,TRBD1,TGTGCCAGCAGTTTTGGACAGGGCCCGGCTTTCTTT,CASSFGQGPAFF
TRBV7-8,.,TRBJ2-5,.,TGTGCCAGCAGCTTAGGACCTCCGGAGGCCCAGTACTTC,CASSLGPPEAQYF
TRBV10-2,.,TRBJ2-7,TRBD1,TGCGCCAGCACCCCGACAGGGTCCTACGAGCAGTACTTC,CASTPTGSYEQYF
TRBV5-4,.,TRBJ2-5,TRBD2,TGTGCCAGCAGCGGGGGACTAGCGGGGGAACAAGAGACCCAGTACTTC,CASSGGLAGEQETQYF
TRBV7-3,.,TRBJ2-2,.,TGTGCCAGCAGCTCACAGGGAGACACCGGGGAGCTGTTTTTT,CASSSQGDTGELFF
TRBV6-1,.,TRBJ1-5,.,TGTGCCAGCAGTGGGAGGGGTTACAATCAGCCCCAGCATTTT,CASSGRGYNQPQHF
TRBV4-1,.,TRBJ2-3,TRBD2,TGCGCCAGCAGCCAAACTAGCGGGAGGACAGATACGCAGTATTTT,CASSQTSGRTDTQYF
TRBV27,.,TRBJ2-1,TRBD2,TGTGCCAGCAGTTTTTTGGGACTAGCGTACAATGAGCAGTTCTTC,CASSFLGLAYNEQFF
TRBV5-5,.,TRBJ2-1,TRBD1,TGTGCCAGCAGCTCTTCCGGGACAGGGCGGAATGAGCAGTTCTTC,CASSSSGTGRNEQFF
TRBV7-3,.,TRBJ2-5,.,TGTGCCAGCAGCACGGGACAATGGGAGACCCAGTACTTC,CASSTGQWETQYF
TRBV11-2,once,TRBJ1-2,.,TGTGCCAGCAGCCCCTCCCCTCCCTATGGCTACACCTTC,CASSPSPPYGYTF
TRBV4-1,.,TRBJ1-1,.,TGCGCCAGCAGTCCCCGGGGAGGGGCATTGAACACTGAAGCTTTCTTT,CASSPRGGALNTEAFF
TRBV9,.,TRBJ1-5,.,TGTGCCAGCAGCGTAGGACAGATTAATCAGCCCCAGCATTTT,CASSVGQINQPQHF
TRBV30,.,TRBJ1-4,.,TGTGCCTTGACAACGATGGCTGAAAAACTGTTTTTT,CALTTMAEKLFF
TRBV5-1,.,TRBJ1-3,TRBD1,TGCGCCAGCAGCGGGGGGACAGGGGATAAAAGAAGTTCCTCTGGAAACACCATATATTTT,CASSGGTGDKRSSSGNTIYF
TRBV7-9,.,TRBJ1-5,.,TGTGCCAGCAGCCCGGGGGTTCAGCCCCAGCATTTT,CASSPGVQPQHF